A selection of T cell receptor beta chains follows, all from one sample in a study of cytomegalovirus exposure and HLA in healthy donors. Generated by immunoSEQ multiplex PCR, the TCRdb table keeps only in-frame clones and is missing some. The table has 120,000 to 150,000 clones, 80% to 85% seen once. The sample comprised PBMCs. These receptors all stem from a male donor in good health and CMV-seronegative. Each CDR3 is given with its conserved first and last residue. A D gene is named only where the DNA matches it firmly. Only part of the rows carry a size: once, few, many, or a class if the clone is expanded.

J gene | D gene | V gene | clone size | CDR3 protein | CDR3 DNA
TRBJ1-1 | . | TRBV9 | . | CASSAETAMNTEAFF | TGTGCCAGCAGCGCCGAGACAGCGATGAACACTGAAGCTTTCTTT
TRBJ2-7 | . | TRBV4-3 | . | CASSGGLSSYEQYF | TGCGCCAGCAGTGGGGGCCTCAGCTCCTACGAGCAGTACTTC
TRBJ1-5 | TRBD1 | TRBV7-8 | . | CASSLIVGQGKRSNQPQHF | TGTGCCAGCAGCCTAATCGTCGGACAGGGGAAGAGAAGCAATCAGCCCCAGCATTTT
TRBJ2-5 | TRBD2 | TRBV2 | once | CASSISGGAGETQYF | TGTGCCAGCAGTATTAGCGGGGGGGCCGGAGAGACCCAGTACTTC
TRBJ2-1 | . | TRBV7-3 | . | CASSPGHRGYNEQFF | TGTGCCAGCAGCCCGGGACATCGGGGCTACAATGAGCAGTTCTTC
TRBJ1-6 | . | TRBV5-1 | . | CASSWEKGDNSPLHF | TGCGCCAGCAGCTGGGAAAAGGGAGATAATTCACCCCTCCACTTT
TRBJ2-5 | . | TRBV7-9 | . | CASSLPAGLTQYF | TGTGCCAGCAGCTTACCAGCCGGGTTGACCCAGTACTTC
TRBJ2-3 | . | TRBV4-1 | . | CASSQPGFGSDTQYF | TGCGCCAGCAGCCAGCCGGGGTTCGGGAGCGATACGCAGTATTTT
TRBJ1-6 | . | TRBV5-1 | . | CASSPRLEERSPLHF | TGCGCCAGCAGTCCCCGACTAGAGGAGAGGTCACCCCTCCACTTT
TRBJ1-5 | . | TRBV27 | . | CASSPGTNQPQHF | TGTGCCAGCAGCCCCGGGACAAATCAGCCCCAGCATTTT
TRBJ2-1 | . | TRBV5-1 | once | CASSLERGNNEQFF | TGCGCCAGCAGCTTGGAACGGGGGAACAATGAGCAGTTCTTC
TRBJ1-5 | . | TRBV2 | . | CASREGDKSNQPQHF | TGTGCCAGTAGGGAGGGGGACAAAAGCAATCAGCCCCAGCATTTT